This T cell receptor (beta chain) emerged from a study of T-cell memory formation after mild COVID-19. The wider study: The study found TCR clusters largely donor specific. Overall study results and limits: Clones that contracted from day 15 to 85 had balanced CD4/CD8; later expanders were CD4+ biased.

Regarding this clonotype: Its antigen remains unidentified.

The CDR3 spans 16 residues. Trimming at V came to 2 bases and at J to 0 bases, leaving 5 bases not matched to a gene. The germline gives CDR1 MNHEY, CDR2 SMNVEV (reference sequence). The TCR alpha and TCR beta cDNA libraries, bearing sample barcodes and UMIs, were generated by 5'RACE using constant-segment primers. From the 5' RACE reads, TCRdb called clonotypes with MiXCR, one entry per CDR3 protein. The sample records more than 300,000 distinct CDR3 sequences, over 11% being singletons. Sequencing was done on a sample of PBMCs or a T cell subset sorted from them (not recorded which). J is TRBJ2-3 and V is TRBV27; TRBD2 matches at 7 bases. The TCR sequence derives from a young man who had mild COVID-19 (a few samples of this study predate the infection). Cell type and time point are not known. CDR3 coding DNA: TGTGCCAGCAGTTTAGGGGGGGGTCTTAGCACAGATACGCAGTATTTT. It is translated as CASSLGGGLSTDTQYF.